This T cell receptor (beta chain) was captured by sequencing in a study of blood T cell repertoires in COVID-19. J gave up 2 bases and V 3 bases, and 6 bases lay outside the gene matches. The CDR3 is 14 residues long. Germline V lookup: CDR1 DFQATT, CDR2 SNEGSKA (reference sequence). Profiling relied on immunoSEQ multiplex PCR, and the TCRdb table lists in-frame clones only, not all of them. In the table there are roughly 240,000 clones, 87% of which are singletons. Sequencing used PBMCs or T cells enriched from blood (not recorded which). The V gene is TRBV20-1, the J gene TRBJ2-5; 7 bases are shared with TRBD2. The TCR originated in a woman in her twenties or thirties with acute COVID-19. The CDR3 nucleotides are TGCAGTGCTAGTGGGCGGGGGTTACAAGAGACCCAGTACTTC. It yields the protein CSASGRGLQETQYF.